This T cell receptor beta chain was identified during a study of T-cell memory formation after mild COVID-19. This clonotype has at least ten counts. TCRdb analysed the 5' RACE reads with MiXCR anew, one entry per CDR3 protein. The sample carries about 430,000 distinct CDR3 sequences, roughly 24% recorded once. In germline, CDR1 is KGHSH, CDR2 LQKENI. The V and J ends lost 0 bases and 2 bases, in that order; junction bases with no gene match: 4. The length of the CDR3 is 16 residues. Sequences were obtained from PBMCs or a T cell subset sorted from them (not recorded which). The chain employs TRBV18 and TRBJ2-3; 8 bases line up with TRBD1. This TCR was sampled from an adult woman who had mild COVID-19 (a few samples of this study predate the infection). Cell type and time point are not known. The CDR3 protein is CASSPPDRGFTDTQYF. As DNA, the CDR3 is TGTGCCAGCTCACCACCCGACAGGGGATTCACAGATACGCAGTATTTT.